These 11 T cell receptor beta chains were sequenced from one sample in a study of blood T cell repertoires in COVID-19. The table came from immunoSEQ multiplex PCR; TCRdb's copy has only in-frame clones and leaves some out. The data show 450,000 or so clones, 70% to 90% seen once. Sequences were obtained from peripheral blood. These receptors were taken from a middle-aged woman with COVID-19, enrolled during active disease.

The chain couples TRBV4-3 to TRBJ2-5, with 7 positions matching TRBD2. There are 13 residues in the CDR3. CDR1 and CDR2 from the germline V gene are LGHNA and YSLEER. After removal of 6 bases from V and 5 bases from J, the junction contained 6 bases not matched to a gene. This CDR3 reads CASSTAGEETQYF. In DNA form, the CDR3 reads TGCGCCAGCAGTACGGCGGGAGAGGAGACCCAGTACTTC.

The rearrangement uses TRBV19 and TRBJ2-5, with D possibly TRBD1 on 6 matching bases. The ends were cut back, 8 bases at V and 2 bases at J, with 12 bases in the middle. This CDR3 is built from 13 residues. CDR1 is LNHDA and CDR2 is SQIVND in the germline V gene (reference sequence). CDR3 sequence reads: CASGTTFQETQYF. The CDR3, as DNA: TGTGCCAGTGGGACAACCTTTCAAGAGACCCAGTACTTC.

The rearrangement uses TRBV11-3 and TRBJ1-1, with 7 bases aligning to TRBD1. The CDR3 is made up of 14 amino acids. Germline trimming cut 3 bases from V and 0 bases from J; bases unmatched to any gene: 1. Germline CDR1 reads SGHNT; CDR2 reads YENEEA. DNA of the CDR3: TGTGCCAGCAGCTTGACAGGGATGAACACTGAAGCTTTCTTT. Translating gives CASSLTGMNTEAFF.

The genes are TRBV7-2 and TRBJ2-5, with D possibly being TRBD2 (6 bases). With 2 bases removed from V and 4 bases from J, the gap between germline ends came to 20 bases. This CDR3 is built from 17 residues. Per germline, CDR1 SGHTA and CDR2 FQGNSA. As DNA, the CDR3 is TGTGCCAGCAGCTTATTAGGAGTAGCGGTTGTAGGAGAGACCCAGTACTTC. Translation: CASSLLGVAVVGETQYF.

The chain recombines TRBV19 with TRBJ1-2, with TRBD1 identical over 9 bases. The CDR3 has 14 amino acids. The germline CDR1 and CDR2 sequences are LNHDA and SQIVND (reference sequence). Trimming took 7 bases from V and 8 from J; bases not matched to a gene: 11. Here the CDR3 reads CASMRPGTGFGYTF. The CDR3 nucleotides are TGTGCCAGTATGAGACCCGGGACAGGGTTCGGCTACACCTTC.

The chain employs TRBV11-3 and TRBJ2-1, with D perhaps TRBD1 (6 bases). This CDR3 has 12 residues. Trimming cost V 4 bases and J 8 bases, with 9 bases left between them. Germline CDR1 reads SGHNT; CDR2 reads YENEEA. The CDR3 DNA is TGTGCCAGCAGCTCAGGGGCCGATGAGCAGTTCTTC. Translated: CASSSGADEQFF.

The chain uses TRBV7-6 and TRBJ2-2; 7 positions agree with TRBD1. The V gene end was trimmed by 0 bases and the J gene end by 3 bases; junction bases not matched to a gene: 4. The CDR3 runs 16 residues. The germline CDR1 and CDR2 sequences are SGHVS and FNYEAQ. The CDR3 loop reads CASSLARGQHTGELFF. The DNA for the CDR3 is TGTGCCAGCAGCTTAGCCCGGGGACAGCACACCGGGGAGCTGTTTTTT. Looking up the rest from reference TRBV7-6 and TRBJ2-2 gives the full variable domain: GAGVSQSPRYKVTKRGQDVALRCDPISGHVSLYWYRQALGQGPEFLTYFNYEAQQDKSGLPNDRFSAERPEGSISTLTIQRTEQRDSAMYRCASSLARGQHTGELFFGEGSRLTVL.

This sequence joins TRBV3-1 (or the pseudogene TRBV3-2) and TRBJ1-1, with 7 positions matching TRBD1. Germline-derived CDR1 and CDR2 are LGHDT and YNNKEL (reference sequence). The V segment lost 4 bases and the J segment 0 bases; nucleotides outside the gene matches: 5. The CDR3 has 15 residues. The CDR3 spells CASSPLQGLNTEAFF. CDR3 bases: TGTGCCAGCAGCCCCCTACAGGGGCTGAACACTGAAGCTTTCTTT.

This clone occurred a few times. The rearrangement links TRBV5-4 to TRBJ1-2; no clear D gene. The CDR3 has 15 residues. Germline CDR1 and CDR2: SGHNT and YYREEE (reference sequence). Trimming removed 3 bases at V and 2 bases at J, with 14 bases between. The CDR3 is CASSSPPAANYGYTF. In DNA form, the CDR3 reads TGTGCCAGCAGCTCCCCGCCGGCGGCGAACTATGGCTACACCTTC.

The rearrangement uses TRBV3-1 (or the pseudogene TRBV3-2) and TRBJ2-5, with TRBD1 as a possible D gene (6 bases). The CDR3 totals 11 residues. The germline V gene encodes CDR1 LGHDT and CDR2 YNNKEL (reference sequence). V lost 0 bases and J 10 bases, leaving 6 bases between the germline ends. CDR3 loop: CASSQEQGQYF. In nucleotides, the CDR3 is TGTGCCAGCAGCCAAGAACAGGGCCAGTACTTC.

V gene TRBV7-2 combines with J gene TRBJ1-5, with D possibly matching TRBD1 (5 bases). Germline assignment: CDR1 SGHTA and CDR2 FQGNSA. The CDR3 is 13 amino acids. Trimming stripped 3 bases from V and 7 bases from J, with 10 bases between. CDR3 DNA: TGTGCCAGCAGCTTCCAGGGCGGACAGCCCCAGCATTTT. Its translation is CASSFQGGQPQHF.